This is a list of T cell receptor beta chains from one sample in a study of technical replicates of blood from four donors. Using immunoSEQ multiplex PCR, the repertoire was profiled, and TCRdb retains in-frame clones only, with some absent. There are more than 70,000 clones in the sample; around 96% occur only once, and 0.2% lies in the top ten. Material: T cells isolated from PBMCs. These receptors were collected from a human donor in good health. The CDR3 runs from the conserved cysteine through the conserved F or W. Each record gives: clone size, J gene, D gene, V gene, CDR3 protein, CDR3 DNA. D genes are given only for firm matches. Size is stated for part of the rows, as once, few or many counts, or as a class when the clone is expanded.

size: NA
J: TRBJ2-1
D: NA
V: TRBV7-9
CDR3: CASSSGLDGGEQFF
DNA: TGTGCCAGCAGCTCGGGACTCGACGGGGGAGAGCAGTTCTTC

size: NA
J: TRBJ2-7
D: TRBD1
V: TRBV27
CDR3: CASRGPNIRGPEQYF
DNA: TGTGCCAGCCGAGGACCCAATATCAGGGGGCCCGAGCAGTACTTC

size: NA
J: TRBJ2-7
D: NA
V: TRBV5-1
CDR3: CASSLGPPRSYEQYF
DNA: TGCGCCAGCAGCTTGGGGCCCCCTAGGAGCTACGAGCAGTACTTC

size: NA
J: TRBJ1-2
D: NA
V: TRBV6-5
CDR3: CASSYAYTGTYGYTF
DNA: TGTGCCAGCAGTTACGCATATACAGGGACGTATGGCTACACCTTC

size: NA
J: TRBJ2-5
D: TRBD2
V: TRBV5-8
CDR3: CASSLEGGSQETQYF
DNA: TGTGCCAGCAGCTTGGAGGGCGGGAGCCAAGAGACCCAGTACTTC

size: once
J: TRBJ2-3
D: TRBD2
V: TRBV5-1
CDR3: CASSHGLAGQKAVDTQYF
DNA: TGCGCCAGCAGCCATGGGCTAGCGGGGCAAAAGGCCGTAGATACGCAGTATTTT

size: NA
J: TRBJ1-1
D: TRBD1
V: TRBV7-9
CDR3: CASSSTQGVRTEAFF
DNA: TGTGCCAGCAGCTCCACCCAGGGGGTTCGAACTGAAGCTTTCTTT

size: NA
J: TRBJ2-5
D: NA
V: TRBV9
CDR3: CASSPSGGAETQYF
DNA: TGTGCCAGCAGCCCATCTGGGGGGGCAGAGACCCAGTACTTC

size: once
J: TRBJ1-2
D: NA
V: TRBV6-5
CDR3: CASSPTSANYGYTF
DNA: TGTGCCAGCAGCCCGACATCGGCTAACTATGGCTACACCTTC

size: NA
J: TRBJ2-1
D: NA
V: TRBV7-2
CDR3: CASSHSPNRVSHNEQFF
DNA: TGTGCCAGCAGCCATTCGCCCAACAGAGTCTCACACAATGAGCAGTTCTTC

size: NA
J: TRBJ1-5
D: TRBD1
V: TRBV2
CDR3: CASSRWTGVSNQPQHF
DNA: TGTGCCAGCAGTCGTTGGACAGGGGTGAGCAATCAGCCCCAGCATTTT

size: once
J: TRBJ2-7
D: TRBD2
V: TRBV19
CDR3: CASSKPSGTAYEQYF
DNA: TGTGCCAGTAGTAAACCTAGCGGGACCGCCTACGAGCAGTACTTC

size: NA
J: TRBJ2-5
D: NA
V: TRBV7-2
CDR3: CASSLWGEETQYF
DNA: TGTGCCAGCAGCCTCTGGGGAGAGGAGACCCAGTACTTC

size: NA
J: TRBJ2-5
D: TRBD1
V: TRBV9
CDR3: CASSVAGGQASRETQYF
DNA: TGTGCCAGCAGCGTAGCAGGGGGACAGGCGAGCCGAGAGACCCAGTACTTC

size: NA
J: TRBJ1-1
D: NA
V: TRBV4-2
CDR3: CASSQACAGLVREAFF
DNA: TGTGCCAGCAGCCAAGCTTGCGCGGGGCTGGTCCGTGAAGCTTTCTTT

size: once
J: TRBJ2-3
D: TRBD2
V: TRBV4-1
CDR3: CASRLGGLAGFTDTQYF
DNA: TGCGCCAGCAGGTTGGGGGGACTAGCGGGCTTCACAGATACGCAGTATTTT

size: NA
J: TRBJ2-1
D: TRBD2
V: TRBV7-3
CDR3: CASTLTSGGPDEQFF
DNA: TGTGCCAGCACTCTAACTAGCGGGGGACCGGATGAGCAGTTCTTC

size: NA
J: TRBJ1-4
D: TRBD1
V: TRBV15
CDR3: CATSRDPTGFGEKLFF
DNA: TGTGCCACCAGCAGAGATCCGACAGGGTTCGGAGAAAAACTGTTTTTT

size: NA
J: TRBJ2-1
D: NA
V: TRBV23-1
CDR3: CAPRNESYNEQFF
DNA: TGCGCCCCCAGGAATGAATCCTACAATGAGCAGTTCTTC

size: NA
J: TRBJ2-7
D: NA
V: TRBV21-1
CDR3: CAPHQGRGAHEQYF
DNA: TGTGCCCCCCACCAAGGCAGGGGGGCCCACGAGCAGTACTTC

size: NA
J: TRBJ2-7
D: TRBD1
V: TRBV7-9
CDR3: CASSSGTATLYEQYF
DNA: TGTGCCAGCAGCTCCGGGACAGCTACACTCTACGAGCAGTACTTC

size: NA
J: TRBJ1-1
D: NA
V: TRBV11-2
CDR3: CASSFSPSNTEAFF
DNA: TGTGCCAGCAGCTTTAGTCCTTCGAACACTGAAGCTTTCTTT

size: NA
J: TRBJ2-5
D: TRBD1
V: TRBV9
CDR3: CASSRRQGAGETQYF
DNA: TGTGCCAGCAGCCGAAGACAGGGGGCAGGGGAGACCCAGTACTTC

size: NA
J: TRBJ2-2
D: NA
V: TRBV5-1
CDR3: CASSPPTNGGINTGELFF
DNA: TGCGCCAGCAGCCCGCCGACCAACGGGGGAATAAACACCGGGGAGCTGTTTTTT

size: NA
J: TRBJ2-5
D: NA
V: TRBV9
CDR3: CASSVGGDLQETQYF
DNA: TGTGCCAGCAGCGTAGGGGGAGACCTTCAAGAGACCCAGTACTTC

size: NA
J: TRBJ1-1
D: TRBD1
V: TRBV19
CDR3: CASAEGATEAFF
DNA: TGTGCCAGTGCCGAGGGGGCCACTGAAGCTTTCTTT

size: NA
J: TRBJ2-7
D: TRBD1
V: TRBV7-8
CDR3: CASSLSRWTGSSYEQYF
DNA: TGTGCCAGCAGCTTGAGCCGTTGGACAGGGAGCTCCTACGAGCAGTACTTC

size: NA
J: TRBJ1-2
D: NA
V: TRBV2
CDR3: CASSEVFRVDYGYTF
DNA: TGTGCCAGCAGTGAGGTATTCAGGGTTGACTATGGCTACACCTTC

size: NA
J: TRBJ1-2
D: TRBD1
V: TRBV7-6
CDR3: CASSFAGGYGYTF
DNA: TGTGCCAGCAGCTTCGCAGGGGGCTATGGCTACACCTTC

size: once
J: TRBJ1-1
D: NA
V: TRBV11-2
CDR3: CASSLIAGRRPEAFF
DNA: TGTGCCAGCAGCTTAATTGCGGGGAGGAGGCCTGAAGCTTTCTTT

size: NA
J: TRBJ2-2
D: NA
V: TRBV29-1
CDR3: CSVHTEGTNTGELFF
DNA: TGCAGCGTCCACACTGAGGGGACTAACACCGGGGAGCTGTTTTTT

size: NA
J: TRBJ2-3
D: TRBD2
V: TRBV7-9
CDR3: CASSFVGLAGGTDTQYF
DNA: TGTGCCAGCAGCTTTGTGGGACTAGCGGGAGGCACAGATACGCAGTATTTT

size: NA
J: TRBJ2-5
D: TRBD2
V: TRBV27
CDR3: CASTQQWQRGIGTQYF
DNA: TGTGCCAGCACCCAACAATGGCAGCGGGGGATAGGGACCCAGTACTTC

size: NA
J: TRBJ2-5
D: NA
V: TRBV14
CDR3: CASKWGAGETQYF
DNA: TGTGCCAGCAAGTGGGGCGCCGGGGAGACCCAGTACTTC

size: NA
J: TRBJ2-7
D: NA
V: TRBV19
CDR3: CASTAGPGQSSYEQYF
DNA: TGTGCCAGTACCGCGGGGCCGGGCCAGAGCTCCTACGAGCAGTACTTC

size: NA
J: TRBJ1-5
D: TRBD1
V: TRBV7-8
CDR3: CASSSRTGRQPQHF
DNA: TGTGCCAGCAGCTCTCGGACAGGGAGACAGCCCCAGCATTTT

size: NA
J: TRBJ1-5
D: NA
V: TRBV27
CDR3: CASSWARGNQPQHF
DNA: TGTGCCAGTTCTTGGGCCAGGGGAAATCAGCCCCAGCATTTT

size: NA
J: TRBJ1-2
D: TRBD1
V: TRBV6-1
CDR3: CASRPGQGIYGYTF
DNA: TGTGCCAGCAGGCCGGGACAGGGGATTTATGGCTACACCTTC

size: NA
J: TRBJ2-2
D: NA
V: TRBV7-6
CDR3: CASSHQATGELFF
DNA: TGTGCCAGCAGCCATCAGGCCACCGGGGAGCTGTTTTTT

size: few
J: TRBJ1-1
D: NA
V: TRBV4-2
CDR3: CASSQDPGSHSEAFF
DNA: TGTGCCAGCAGCCAAGATCCCGGGTCTCATAGTGAAGCTTTCTTT